The 20 T cell receptor beta chains below were found in one sample sequenced in a study of early T cells in non-severe SARS-CoV-2 infection. TCRdb independently ran MiXCR on the 5' RACE reads; one entry per CDR3 protein. The sample includes tens of thousands of distinct CDR3 sequences, 5.5% to 6.5% seen only once; the top ten take 9.5% to 15%. The sample consisted of whole blood. Receptors originate from an adult who was a healthcare worker with PCR-confirmed SARS-CoV-2 infection or an uninfected control (not recorded which).

There are a few counts of this clonotype. This sequence joins TRBV27 and TRBJ2-1; no clear D gene. CDR1 MNHEY and CDR2 SMNVEV come from the germline V gene (reference sequence). V was pared by 7 bases and J by 4 bases, with 14 bases between. There are 14 residues in the CDR3. The DNA for the CDR3 is TGTGCCAGCACCTCCACGAAGGAGTACAATGAGCAGTTCTTC. Its translation: CASTSTKEYNEQFF.

This clonotype came up many times. This rearrangement joins TRBV4-3 to TRBJ1-1; 9 nucleotides match TRBD1. V gave up 0 bases and J gave up 4 bases; unmatched junction bases: 6. Germline lookup yields CDR1 LGHNA and CDR2 YSLEER. The CDR3 spans 16 residues. This CDR3 is CASSQDTGGWGTEAFF. The CDR3 DNA sequence: TGCGCCAGCAGCCAAGACACAGGGGGCTGGGGCACTGAAGCTTTCTTT.

In this sample, this clonotype turned up a few times. This chain joins TRBV28 and TRBJ2-1; D unclear. Germline CDR1 and CDR2: MDHEN and SYDVKM. Trimming took off 3 bases at V and 8 bases at J, with 11 bases between the two ends. The CDR3 is 13 amino acids. The CDR3 reads CASSFAAADEQFF. The CDR3 nucleotides read TGTGCCAGCAGTTTCGCTGCCGCGGATGAGCAGTTCTTC.

This clonotype was found many times. The rearrangement joins TRBV11-2 to TRBJ2-7; no firm D call. This CDR3 is 16 amino acids long. V gave up 4 bases and J gave up 7 bases, with 23 bases separating them. Germline loops: CDR1 SGHAT, CDR2 FQNNGV. CDR3 in DNA: TGTGCCAGCAGCTCTCAACTACCGGGCCCTGGTTGGGAGCAGTACTTC. Amino acids: CASSSQLPGPGWEQYF.

The rearrangement links TRBV7-9 to TRBJ2-7, with D perhaps being TRBD1 or TRBD2 (5 bases each). The ends were cut back, 5 bases at V and 6 bases at J, with 20 bases in the middle. This CDR3 contains 15 residues. CDR1 and CDR2 (germline): SEHNR, FQNEAQ (reference sequence). The CDR3 loop reads CASSHPGGSGGEQYF. The CDR3 nucleotides read TGTGCCAGCAGCCACCCTGGGGGTTCTGGGGGCGAGCAGTACTTC.

V and J are TRBV11-2 and TRBJ2-7; no clear D. Trimming stripped 2 bases from V and 7 bases from J, with 9 bases between. The CDR3 runs to 12 residues. Germline V gene sequence: CDR1 SGHAT, CDR2 FQNNGV. CDR3 sequence (DNA): TGTGCCAGCAGCTTATCGAAAGGGGAGCAGTACTTC. It encodes CASSLSKGEQYF.

The chain has TRBV3-1 and TRBJ1-2; D not resolved. Germline CDR1 reads LGHDT; CDR2 reads YNNKEL (reference sequence). The V end was cut by 1 base, the J end by 3 bases, with 12 bases between. CDR3 size: 15 residues. The CDR3 spells CASSQGGIGDYGYTF. Written as DNA, the CDR3 is TGTGCCAGCAGCCAAGGAGGGATTGGGGACTATGGCTACACCTTC.

This clonotype was observed many times. CDR3 DNA sequence: TGTGCCAGCAGTGACTCCCAGGGAAGCACAGATACGCAGTATTTT. Translation: CASSDSQGSTDTQYF. The rearrangement uses TRBV6-4 and TRBJ2-3, with D perhaps TRBD1 (5 bases). The CDR3 contains 15 residues. From germline, CDR1 is MRHNA and CDR2 SNTAGT. The V end was cut by 0 bases, the J end by 0 bases, with 7 bases between.

This clonotype was counted at least ten times. The chain is built from TRBV6-1 and TRBJ1-2; 8 bases align to TRBD1. CDR3 length: 13 residues. From germline, CDR1 is MNHNS and CDR2 SASEGT. V was clipped by 5 bases and J by 3 bases; unmatched bases: 2. The CDR3 here is CASSPQGDYGYTF. The CDR3 bases are TGTGCCAGCAGTCCACAGGGGGACTATGGCTACACCTTC.

The rearrangement joins TRBV29-1 to TRBJ2-7, with a weak D call TRBD1 (6 bases). V dropped 0 bases and J dropped 4 bases, with 7 bases sitting between them. Germline CDR1 and CDR2: SQVTM and ANQGSEA. The CDR3 has 12 residues. The DNA for the CDR3 is TGCAGCGTTGAAGATCAGGGGTACGAGCAGTACTTC. Amino acid sequence: CSVEDQGYEQYF.

The sample holds many counts of this clonotype. The rearrangement links TRBV20-1 to TRBJ2-6; D not resolved. This CDR3 spans 18 amino acids. The germline CDR1 and CDR2 sequences are DFQATT and SNEGSKA (reference sequence). Between the trimmed V and J ends, which lost 5 bases and 4 bases, there was a span of 24 bases. The CDR3 reads CSAYGLGSERLGANVLTF. CDR3 nucleotide sequence: TGCAGTGCTTATGGCCTGGGGTCAGAGAGGCTCGGGGCCAACGTCCTGACTTTC.

This clonotype was observed a handful of times. J is TRBJ2-2 and V is TRBV6-5; a weak D match, TRBD2 (5 bases). In germline, CDR1 is MNHEY, CDR2 SVGAGI. This CDR3 comprises 14 residues. With 0 bases removed from V and 6 bases from J, the gap between germline ends came to 8 bases. The CDR3 DNA reads TGTGCCAGCAGTTACTCGAGGACTGCCGGGGAGCTGTTTTTT. It encodes CASSYSRTAGELFF.

This clonotype has ten or more counts. The chain recombines TRBV20-1 with TRBJ1-2; 8 bases line up with TRBD1. Germline assignment: CDR1 DFQATT and CDR2 SNEGSKA (reference sequence). The junction had 1 base not matched to a gene; V was cut back by 3 bases and J by 4 bases. CDR3 length equals 12 residues. CDR3 in DNA: TGCAGTGCTAGCGGACAGGGCTATGGCTACACCTTC. As protein: CSASGQGYGYTF.

This clonotype was seen only a few times. This chain joins TRBV15 and TRBJ2-1, with 8 bases that match TRBD1. The CDR3 runs 15 residues. Germline V gene data show CDR1 as LNHNV and CDR2 as YYDKDF (reference sequence). With V trimmed by 0 bases and J by 5 bases, 3 bases remained unmatched. For the CDR3, the DNA is TGTGCCACCAGCAGAGACAGGGGGCGCAACAATGAGCAGTTCTTC. As protein: CATSRDRGRNNEQFF.

In its sample, this clonotype was seen many times. The chain links TRBV10-3 to TRBJ1-5; TRBD1 is a possible D gene (5 bases). The CDR3 runs 14 residues. The V end was cut by 10 bases, the J end by 1 base, with 14 bases between. Germline values: CDR1 ENHRY, CDR2 SYGVKD. For the CDR3, the DNA is TGTGCCACCACCGGGGGACTGAGCAATCAGCCCCAGCATTTT. This translates into CATTGGLSNQPQHF.

This clonotype showed up many times. V is TRBV18 and J is TRBJ1-4, with a tentative D call TRBD1 (5 bases). With 2 bases removed from V and 7 bases from J, the gap between germline ends came to 14 bases. CDR1 KGHSH and CDR2 LQKENI come from the germline V gene. The CDR3 extends over 15 amino acids. CDR3 bases: TGTGCCAGCTCACCAGCGGGACTAGGAAGTGAAAAACTGTTTTTT. It yields the protein CASSPAGLGSEKLFF.

The rearrangement uses TRBV5-1 and TRBJ2-7; no clear D gene. V lost 1 base, J lost 2 bases, and 10 bases lay in between. The CDR3 contains 14 residues. Germline V gives CDR1 SGHRS, CDR2 YFSETQ. The CDR3 loop reads CASSLTTGAYEQYF. The CDR3 DNA sequence: TGCGCCAGCAGCTTGACGACTGGCGCCTACGAGCAGTACTTC.

Ten or more counts support this clonotype. The chain has TRBV5-1 and TRBJ2-1, with 7 bases that match TRBD2. Trimming at V came to 5 bases and at J to 4 bases, leaving 6 bases not matched to a gene. CDR3 length: 14 residues. CDR1 SGHRS and CDR2 YFSETQ come from the germline V gene. CDR3 bases: TGCGCCAGCAGGGGGCTAGCGGATTACAATGAGCAGTTCTTC. Its protein is CASRGLADYNEQFF. Full variable domain (outside the CDR3, taken from reference TRBV5-1 and TRBJ2-1): KAGVTQTPRYLIKTRGQQVTLSCSPISGHRSVSWYQQTPGQGLQFLFEYFSETQRNKGNFPGRFSGRQFSNSRSEMNVSTLELGDSALYLCASRGLADYNEQFFGPGTRLTVL.

This clonotype showed up many times. The chain carries TRBV7-9 and TRBJ2-5, with 8 bases matching TRBD1. The CDR3 sequence is 16 residues long. The germline CDR1 and CDR2 sequences are SEHNR and FQNEAQ (reference sequence). Unmatched junction bases numbered 11, after V lost 4 bases and J lost 4 bases. CDR3 DNA: TGTGCCAGCAGCTCATCCGGACAGGGTGGGCGAGAGACCCAGTACTTC. It translates to CASSSSGQGGRETQYF.

This clonotype was seen a few times. The CDR3: CASSLESTATGELFF. The DNA for the CDR3 is TGTGCCAGCAGCTTAGAAAGCACAGCCACCGGGGAGCTGTTTTTT. The chain links TRBV11-2 to TRBJ2-2; D gene uncertain. This CDR3 is 15 amino acids long. CDR1 is SGHAT, CDR2 FQNNGV, per germline. Trimming took off 0 bases at V and 4 bases at J, with 9 bases between the two ends.